These 9 T cell receptor beta chains came from one sample sequenced in a study of cytomegalovirus exposure and HLA in healthy donors. PCR was performed using 60 Vbeta and 13 Jbeta primers. Clones were sequenced by immunoSEQ multiplex PCR, and TCRdb holds only the in-frame ones, with some missing. This sample has 95,000 to 100,000 clones; approximately 85% occur once, and the top ten carry about 3.7%. The sequencing input was PBMCs. Every receptor here comes from a man in his thirties or forties in good health and CMV-seronegative.

This sequence joins TRBV9 and TRBJ2-3; D is unresolved. CDR3 length: 18 residues. Trimming removed 4 bases at V and 6 bases at J, with 27 bases between. CDR1 and CDR2 (germline): SGDLS, YYNGEE. The CDR3 loop is CASSIRYSIPESYDTQYF. For the CDR3, the DNA is TGTGCCAGCAGCATCCGATATAGCATCCCGGAGTCTTACGATACGCAGTATTTT.

The J gene is TRBJ2-7, the V gene TRBV4-2, with TRBD2 identical over 11 bases. The CDR3 consists of 15 residues. The trim removed 4 bases at V and 0 bases at J, leaving 2 bases unmatched. The germline V gene has CDR1 LGHNA and CDR2 YNFKEQ. DNA for the CDR3: TGTGCCAGCAGCCGTACTAGCGGGAGCTCCTACGAGCAGTACTTC. This gives the protein CASSRTSGSSYEQYF.

The V and J genes are TRBV7-2 and TRBJ1-1, with D perhaps matching TRBD1 (6 bases). Germline V gene sequence: CDR1 SGHTA, CDR2 FQGNSA. Trimming took off 8 bases at V and 5 bases at J, with 15 bases between the two ends. CDR3 size: 13 residues. The DNA for the CDR3 is TGTGCCAGCCAGGGGCAGCTCTGGACTGAAGCTTTCTTT. Translated: CASQGQLWTEAFF.

This clone was recorded only once. J is TRBJ1-5 and V is TRBV6-9; D remains unclear. CDR3 length equals 11 residues. V was shortened by 6 bases and J by 9 bases, with 9 bases between the two germline ends. CDR1 is MNHGY, CDR2 SVAAGI, per germline. The CDR3 DNA reads TGTGCCAGCAGCGAGCTTGTGCCCCAGCATTTT. It is translated as CASSELVPQHF.

V gene TRBV18 combines with J gene TRBJ2-3; D call uncertain. This CDR3 is built from 13 residues. Germline values: CDR1 KGHSH, CDR2 LQKENI. V was clipped by 3 bases and J by 1 base, with 5 bases between them. The CDR3 nucleotides read TGTGCCAGCTCACCCCGGGGCACAGATACGCAGTATTTT. Amino acids: CASSPRGTDTQYF.

The chain links TRBV15 to TRBJ2-5, with D maybe TRBD2 (5 bases). The better agreement between TRBJ2-7 and the DNA end casts doubt on the J call. Looked up from germline, CDR1 is LNHNV and CDR2 is YYDKDF (reference sequence). The CDR3 sequence is 14 residues long. The chain's CDR3 is CATSRLGSGTEQYF. The CDR3 DNA is TGTGCCACCAGCAGGTTGGGGAGCGGAACCGAGCAGTACTTC.

The genes are TRBV4-1 and TRBJ2-7; TRBD1 aligns across 7 bases. The CDR3 extends over 15 amino acids. Germline V lookup: CDR1 MGHRA, CDR2 YSYEKL. The V gene end was trimmed by 4 bases and the J gene end by 2 bases; junction bases not matched to a gene: 8. The CDR3, as DNA: TGCGCCAGCAGCCCCGGGACAGCGATAACCTACGAGCAGTACTTC. The encoded protein is CASSPGTAITYEQYF.

This chain connects TRBV7-2 to TRBJ2-3, with 7 bases matching TRBD1. J lost 2 bases, V lost 3 bases, and 14 bases had no gene match. Germline V lookup: CDR1 SGHTA, CDR2 FQGNSA. CDR3 length: 18 amino acids. The CDR3 nucleotides are TGTGCCAGCAGCTTTTGGTTGAGACAGGGCTTCTTCACAGATACGCAGTATTTT. As protein: CASSFWLRQGFFTDTQYF. Variable domain in full (rest from reference TRBV7-2 and TRBJ2-3): GAGVSQSPSNKVTEKGKDVELRCDPISGHTALYWYRQSLGQGLEFLIYFQGNSAPDKSGLPSDRFSAERTGGSVSTLTIQRTQQEDSAVYLCASSFWLRQGFFTDTQYFGPGTRLTVL.

The chain couples TRBV6-5 to TRBJ1-2; possibly TRBD1 for D (6 bases). Trimming shortened V by 2 bases and J by 6 bases, and 13 bases separated the two germline ends. CDR1 is MNHEY, CDR2 SVGAGI, per germline. There are 14 residues in the CDR3. CDR3 sequence (DNA): TGTGCCAGCAGTTACCCTGGACAGACCGATGGCTACACCTTC. This sequence encodes CASSYPGQTDGYTF.